This T cell receptor beta chain is drawn from a study of blood T cell repertoires in COVID-19. Trimming took 5 bases from V and 9 from J; bases not matched to a gene: 13. There are 15 residues in the CDR3. Germline V gives CDR1 MNHNY, CDR2 SVGAGI (reference sequence). Libraries were prepared by immunoSEQ multiplex PCR; TCRdb keeps only in-frame clonotypes and omits some of them. The sample lists 260,000 or so clones, around four fifths occurring once. This clonotype was obtained from an older woman with acute or convalescent COVID-19. Sequencing input: peripheral blood. The V gene is TRBV6-6, the J gene TRBJ2-1; 7 nucleotides agree with TRBD1. The CDR3 spells CASSQQGNALGEQFF. In DNA, the CDR3 is TGTGCCAGCAGTCAACAGGGGAATGCTTTGGGTGAGCAGTTCTTC.